This T cell receptor beta chain emerged from a study of blood T cell repertoires in COVID-19 (dated by TCRdb to between 2020 and 2021). Regarding the complete study: Samples covering the acute and convalescent phases of COVID-19 were provided by collaborators in the United States, Italy and Spain. The prospective study material was composed of cDNA or gDNA derived from T cells, B-cell-depleted T cells, or PBMCs. Subjects who had been exposed to COVID-19, were actively infected with it, or had recovered from it provided the deeply sampled blood TCRbeta repertoires that made up the dataset. The repertoires were released in a freely available public database intended as a resource for research on the immune response to SARS-CoV-2. The samples were drawn from two sources: the first 160 participants of the ongoing ImmuneRACE study, and 1,000 to 1,500 subjects contributed by 6 global collaborators. A de-identified subject ID, COVID-19 status, age in years and sex were almost always included in the sample metadata. Where HLA class I and class II types were available, the types were taken from metadata supplied by the sample provider, not from assay-based typing.

Relative to germline, V is 10 bases shorter and J is 5 bases shorter, with 14 bases between their ends. Looking up the germline V gene yields CDR1 MDHEN and CDR2 SYDVKM. The CDR3 measures 12 amino acids from cysteine to phenylalanine. The only DNA kept is the CDR3, 36 bases in frame from the first base. Collaborating institutions collected whole blood in K2EDTA tubes following their own protocols. For TCRbeta analysis, collaborators shipped samples as frozen whole blood, isolated PBMCs, or DNA extracted from either of those sample types. TCRbeta CDR3 regions were amplified from genomic DNA using the immunoSEQ Assay, a bias-controlled multiplex PCR. The study's processing was this. The number of nucleated cells in each sample was estimated by amplification of reference gene primers within the assay. To quantify the absolute abundance of each unique TCRbeta CDR3 rearrangement, sequence reads were collapsed and filtered. For each sample, productive Simpson clonality was calculated as the square root of Simpson's diversity index over productive rearrangements. TCRdb provides this immuneACCESS table in a form limited to in-frame rearrangements. Some clones are lacking; in checked studies, under half of them reflect an unresolved V gene, and why the rest are absent is not known. V, J and clone size are those of that table, while D and trimming were read from the DNA. In all, the sample holds roughly 70,000 clones, and about 88% of those were seen once. Approximately 3.6% of the sample lies in the top ten.

Broader findings and caveats from the paper: How much clinical and demographic metadata was included differed by source and by participant, and the metadata was provided uncurated.

In regard to this clone: The specificity of this receptor is unknown. Per-base qualities were not stored, and no clone one base away is much larger.

The TCR originated in a man aged 70 or older with acute or convalescent COVID-19. The chain was built from TRBV28 and TRBJ1-1, with no confidently assigned D gene. Sequencing input: peripheral blood. This receptor has the CDR3 CATTRAGTEAFF. The DNA is as follows: TGTGCCACGACGAGGGCAGGTACTGAAGCTTTCTTT.